A single sample is the source of the 17 T cell receptor beta chains below, sequenced in a study of naive and memory T cell subsets. The library had UMIs added by 3' ligation of an oligonucleotide to TCR cDNA. Four PCR rounds used nested alpha and beta constant region primers plus the SP2 primer. TCRdb independently ran MiXCR on the 5' RACE reads; one entry per CDR3 protein. The repertoire holds approximately 32,000 distinct CDR3 sequences, 16% seen once, with roughly 2.5% in the top ten. These receptors were collected from a female donor in good health.

Worth noting for this clonotype: This clone may be a read error of a much larger clone one base away. The chain has TRBV20-1 and TRBJ1-2; the D is unclear. The V end was cut by 5 bases, the J end by 4 bases, with 11 bases between. Germline CDR1 and CDR2: DFQATT and SNEGSKA (reference sequence). This CDR3 has 12 amino acids. DNA of the CDR3: TGCAGTGCTGGCAGCACGACCTATGGCTACACCTTC. Protein sequence: CSAGSTTYGYTF.

This clonotype has ten or more counts. This chain joins TRBV29-1 and TRBJ2-3; 9 bases line up with TRBD2. Germline CDR1 and CDR2: SQVTM and ANQGSEA. V shed 4 bases and J 0 bases; nucleotides not matched to a gene: 11. This CDR3 is 17 amino acids long. In nucleotides, the CDR3 is TGCAGCGTTGCGGGCCTAGCGGGGTTCTCTAGCACAGATACGCAGTATTTT. Amino acids: CSVAGLAGFSSTDTQYF.

The V and J genes are TRBV29-1 and TRBJ1-3; D unresolved. The length of the CDR3 is 15 residues. Trimming shortened V by 4 bases and J by 0 bases, and 13 bases separated the two germline ends. Germline CDR1 is SQVTM and CDR2 is ANQGSEA. In nucleotides, the CDR3 is TGCAGCGTTGCTGACAACGACGGCTCTGGAAACACCATATATTTT. This gives the protein CSVADNDGSGNTIYF.

By share of the sample, this clonotype is medium-sized (0.01 to 0.1%). The chain carries TRBV12-3 or TRBV12-4 and TRBJ1-1; a weak D match, TRBD1 (5 bases). V was pared by 7 bases and J by 1 base, with 16 bases between. The CDR3 totals 15 residues. The CDR3 sequence is CASKPPGTGNTEAFF. The CDR3 DNA reads TGTGCCAGCAAACCTCCGGGGACGGGGAACACTGAAGCTTTCTTT.

This clonotype was observed at least ten times. The V and J genes are TRBV6-5 and TRBJ2-7; 13 bases line up with TRBD2. With V trimmed by 4 bases and J by 3 bases, 3 bases remained unmatched. The length of the CDR3 is 15 residues. Germline V gives CDR1 MNHEY, CDR2 SVGAGI. The CDR3 region has the DNA TGTGCCAGCAGTTCCCGACTAGCGGGGGGCTACGAGCAGTACTTC. This encodes CASSSRLAGGYEQYF.

This clonotype has a handful of counts. V and J are TRBV27 and TRBJ2-1; D gene ambiguous. The CDR3 extends over 11 amino acids. CDR1 MNHEY and CDR2 SMNVEV come from the germline V gene (reference sequence). The ends were cut back, 3 bases at V and 8 bases at J, with 5 bases in the middle. In DNA form, the CDR3 reads TGTGCCAGCAGTTTGGGCCATGAGCAGTTCTTC. Its protein is CASSLGHEQFF.

In this sample, this clonotype turned up once. This sequence may be a read error, since a much larger clone differs from it by one base. The chain couples TRBV29-1 to TRBJ1-2, with TRBD1 matching 8 bases. The CDR3 runs to 12 residues. Germline V gene lookup returns CDR1 SQVTM and CDR2 ANQGSEA. The ends lost 8 bases at V and 9 bases at J; junction bases unmatched: 11. CDR3 DNA sequence: TGCAGCCTTGGTGCAGGGGGCGACAGCTACACCTTC. This gives the protein CSLGAGGDSYTF.

The chain combines TRBV6-5 with TRBJ1-3; maybe TRBD1 (5 bases). The CDR3 totals 16 residues. Germline loops: CDR1 MNHEY, CDR2 SVGAGI. Trimming left V 0 bases short and J 0 bases short, with 9 bases between. CDR3 protein: CASSYSGRASGNTIYF. CDR3 nucleotides: TGTGCCAGCAGTTACTCGGGCAGGGCCTCTGGAAACACCATATATTTT.

This clonotype showed up just a few times. The chain is built from TRBV27 and TRBJ1-1; D perhaps matches TRBD1 (6 bases). The CDR3 contains 13 residues. CDR1 is MNHEY and CDR2 is SMNVEV in the germline V gene (reference sequence). V lost 5 bases and J 5 bases, leaving 12 bases between the germline ends. CDR3 sequence (DNA): TGTGCCAGCAGTGGGGGGCTGTGGACTGAAGCTTTCTTT. It translates to CASSGGLWTEAFF.

This clonotype was observed a few times. V usage is TRBV5-1 and J usage is TRBJ2-1; D uncertain. CDR3 length: 14 amino acids. Germline V gene sequence: CDR1 SGHRS, CDR2 YFSETQ. Trimming took 1 base from V and 8 from J, leaving 13 bases between them. The CDR3 spells CASSLPATLHEQFF. As DNA, the CDR3 is TGCGCCAGCAGCTTGCCGGCTACGCTCCATGAGCAGTTCTTC. The full variable domain, rest sourced from reference TRBV5-1 and TRBJ2-1, is KAGVTQTPRYLIKTRGQQVTLSCSPISGHRSVSWYQQTPGQGLQFLFEYFSETQRNKGNFPGRFSGRQFSNSRSEMNVSTLELGDSALYLCASSLPATLHEQFFGPGTRLTVL.

This clonotype turned up a few times. The rearrangement links TRBV7-2 to TRBJ2-3; 8 bases agree with TRBD2. The CDR3 is 17 amino acids. V was clipped by 1 base and J by 1 base; unmatched bases: 7. Germline loops: CDR1 SGHTA, CDR2 FQGNSA. The CDR3 nucleotides are TGTGCCAGCAGCTTAGTGTCGAGCGGGGGCGGCACAGATACGCAGTATTTT. Its protein is CASSLVSSGGGTDTQYF.

Ten or more counts support this clonotype. The J gene is TRBJ1-5, the V gene TRBV27; D is ambiguous. The CDR3 spans 17 residues. With 8 bases removed from V and 0 bases from J, the gap between germline ends came to 20 bases. The V gene's germline CDR1 is MNHEY and CDR2 SMNVEV (reference sequence). The CDR3, as DNA: TGTGCCAGCGGCCCAATGGGGTCGTCGTATAGCAATCAGCCCCAGCATTTT. Amino acids: CASGPMGSSYSNQPQHF.

The chain employs TRBV5-1 and TRBJ2-7; 7 positions agree with TRBD2. Germline lookup yields CDR1 SGHRS and CDR2 YFSETQ. CDR3 size: 17 residues. V trimming: 4 bases; J trimming: 0 bases; junction bases outside the gene matches: 13. CDR3 bases: TGCGCCAGCAGCCTGGACCTCCGCGGGGGAAACTCCTACGAGCAGTACTTC. Protein sequence: CASSLDLRGGNSYEQYF. The full variable domain, in which reference TRBV5-1 and TRBJ2-7 provide the parts outside the CDR3, is KAGVTQTPRYLIKTRGQQVTLSCSPISGHRSVSWYQQTPGQGLQFLFEYFSETQRNKGNFPGRFSGRQFSNSRSEMNVSTLELGDSALYLCASSLDLRGGNSYEQYFGPGTRLTVT.

This clonotype was observed a handful of times. This chain joins TRBV12-5 and TRBJ1-2; D remains unclear. Trimming shortened V by 0 bases and J by 3 bases, and 17 bases separated the two germline ends. The CDR3 is made up of 17 amino acids. In germline, CDR1 is LGHNT, CDR2 FRNRAP. CDR3 residues: CASGLVVNVGSDYGYTF. The DNA of the CDR3 is TGTGCTAGTGGTTTGGTCGTGAATGTGGGGAGCGACTATGGCTACACCTTC.

This clonotype was counted at least ten times. This rearrangement joins TRBV29-1 to TRBJ2-1; no firm D call. Germline V lookup: CDR1 SQVTM, CDR2 ANQGSEA. V lost 7 bases and J lost 6, with 16 bases in between. This CDR3 has 13 amino acids. This CDR3 is CSAVRTFSNEQFF. The CDR3 bases are TGCAGCGCCGTCCGGACCTTTTCCAATGAGCAGTTCTTC.

This clonotype was counted ten times or more. The V call is TRBV29-1, the J call TRBJ1-2; D possibly corresponds to TRBD1 (6 bases). Per the germline V gene, CDR1 is SQVTM and CDR2 is ANQGSEA. The CDR3 contains 14 residues. V was cut by 7 bases and J by 3 bases, with 18 bases left in between. The CDR3 loop reads CSAVPGVGDYGYTF. Written as DNA, the CDR3 is TGCAGCGCCGTACCAGGGGTTGGGGACTATGGCTACACCTTC.

This clonotype is categorized as medium-sized. J is TRBJ2-6 and V is TRBV9, with D perhaps assigned TRBD1 or TRBD2 (5 bases each). The V end lost 0 bases, the J end lost 4 bases, and 11 bases lay between the germline ends. Per the germline V gene, CDR1 is SGDLS and CDR2 is YYNGEE. This CDR3 is 16 amino acids long. Here the CDR3 reads CASSVAKGRGANVLTF. Here the CDR3 DNA reads TGTGCCAGCAGCGTAGCCAAGGGGAGAGGGGCCAACGTCCTGACTTTC.